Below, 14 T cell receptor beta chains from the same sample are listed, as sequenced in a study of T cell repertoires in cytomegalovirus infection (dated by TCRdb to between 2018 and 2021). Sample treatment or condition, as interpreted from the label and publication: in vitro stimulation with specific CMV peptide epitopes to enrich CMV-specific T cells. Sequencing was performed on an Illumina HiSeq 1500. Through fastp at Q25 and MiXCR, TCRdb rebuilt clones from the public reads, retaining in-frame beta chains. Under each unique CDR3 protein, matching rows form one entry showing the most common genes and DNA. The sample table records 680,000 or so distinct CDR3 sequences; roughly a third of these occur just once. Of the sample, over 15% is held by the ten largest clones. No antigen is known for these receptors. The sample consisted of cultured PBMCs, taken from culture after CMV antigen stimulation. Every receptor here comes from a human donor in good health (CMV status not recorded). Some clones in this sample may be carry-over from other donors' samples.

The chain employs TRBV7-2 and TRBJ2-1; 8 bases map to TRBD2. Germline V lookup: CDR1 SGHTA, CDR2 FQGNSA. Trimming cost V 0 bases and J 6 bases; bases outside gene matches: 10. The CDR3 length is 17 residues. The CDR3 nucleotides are TGTGCCAGCAGCTTAGCCCTCGCGGGAGGAGGGTCCAATGAGCAGTTCTTC. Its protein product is CASSLALAGGGSNEQFF.

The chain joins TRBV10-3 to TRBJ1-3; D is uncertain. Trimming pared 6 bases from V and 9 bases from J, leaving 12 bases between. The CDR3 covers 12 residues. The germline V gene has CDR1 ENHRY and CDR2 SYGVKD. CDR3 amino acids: CAIRNNEFTIYF. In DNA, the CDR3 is TGTGCCATCAGAAATAATGAGTTCACCATATATTTT.

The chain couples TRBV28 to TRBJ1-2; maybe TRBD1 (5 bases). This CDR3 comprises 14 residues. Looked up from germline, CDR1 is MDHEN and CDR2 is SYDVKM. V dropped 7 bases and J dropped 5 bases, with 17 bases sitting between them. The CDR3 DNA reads TGTGCCAGCACCCTGGGGGGGAAGGTTTATGGCTACACCTTC. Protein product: CASTLGGKVYGYTF.

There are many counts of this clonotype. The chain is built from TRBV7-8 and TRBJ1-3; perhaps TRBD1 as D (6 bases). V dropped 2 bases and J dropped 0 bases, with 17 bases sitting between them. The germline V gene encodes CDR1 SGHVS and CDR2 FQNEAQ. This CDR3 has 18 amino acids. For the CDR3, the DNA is TGTGCCAGCAGCTTAAGGCGGGACACCTACCTCTCTGGAAACACCATATATTTT. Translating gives CASSLRRDTYLSGNTIYF.

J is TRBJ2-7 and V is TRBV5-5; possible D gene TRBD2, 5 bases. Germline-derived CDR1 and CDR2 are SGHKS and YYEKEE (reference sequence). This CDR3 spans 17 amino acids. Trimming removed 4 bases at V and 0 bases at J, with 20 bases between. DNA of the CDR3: TGTGCCAGCAGCCCGGGGTGGCTTAGACACAGCTCCTACGAGCAGTACTTC. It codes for CASSPGWLRHSSYEQYF. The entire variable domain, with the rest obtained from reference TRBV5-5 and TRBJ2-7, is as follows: DAGVTQSPTHLIKTRGQQVTLRCSPISGHKSVSWYQQVLGQGPQFIFQYYEKEERGRGNFPDRFSARQFPNYSSELNVNALLLGDSALYLCASSPGWLRHSSYEQYFGPGTRLTVT.

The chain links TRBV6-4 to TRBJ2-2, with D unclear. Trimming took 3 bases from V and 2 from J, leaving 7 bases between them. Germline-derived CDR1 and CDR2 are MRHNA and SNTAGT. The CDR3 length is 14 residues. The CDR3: CASSEQQNTGELFF. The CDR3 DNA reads TGTGCCAGCAGTGAACAGCAAAACACCGGGGAGCTGTTTTTT.

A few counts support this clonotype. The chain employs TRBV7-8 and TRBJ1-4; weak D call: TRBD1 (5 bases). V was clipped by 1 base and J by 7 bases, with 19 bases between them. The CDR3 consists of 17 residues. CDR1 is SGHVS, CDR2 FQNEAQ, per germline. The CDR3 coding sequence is TGTGCCAGCAGCTTAGTGGCGGGCGGGACCGGGGTTGAAAAACTGTTTTTT. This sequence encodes CASSLVAGGTGVEKLFF.

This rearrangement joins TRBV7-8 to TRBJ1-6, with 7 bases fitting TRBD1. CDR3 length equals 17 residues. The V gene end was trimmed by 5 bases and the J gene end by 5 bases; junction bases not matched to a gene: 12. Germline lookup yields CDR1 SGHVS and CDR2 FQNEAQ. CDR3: CASSQPRQGLNNSPLHF. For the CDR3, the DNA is TGTGCCAGCAGCCAACCCCGACAGGGATTAAATAATTCACCCCTCCACTTT.

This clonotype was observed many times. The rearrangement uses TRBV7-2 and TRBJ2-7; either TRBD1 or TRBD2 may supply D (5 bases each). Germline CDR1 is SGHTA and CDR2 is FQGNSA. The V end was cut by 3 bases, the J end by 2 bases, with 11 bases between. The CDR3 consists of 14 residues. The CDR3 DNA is TGTGCCAGCAGCTTCCGGGACCCAACCTACGAGCAGTACTTC. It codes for CASSFRDPTYEQYF.

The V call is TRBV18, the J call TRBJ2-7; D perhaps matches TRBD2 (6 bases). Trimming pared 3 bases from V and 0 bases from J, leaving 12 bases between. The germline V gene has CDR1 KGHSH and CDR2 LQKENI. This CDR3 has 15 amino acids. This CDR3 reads CASSPGTGFSYEQYF. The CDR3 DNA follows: TGTGCCAGCTCACCGGGGACTGGATTCTCCTACGAGCAGTACTTC. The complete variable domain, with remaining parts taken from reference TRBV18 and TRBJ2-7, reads NAGVMQNPRHLVRRRGQEARLRCSPMKGHSHVYWYRQLPEEGLKFMVYLQKENIIDESGMPKERFSAEFPKEGPSILRIQQVVRGDSAAYFCASSPGTGFSYEQYFGPGTRLTVT.

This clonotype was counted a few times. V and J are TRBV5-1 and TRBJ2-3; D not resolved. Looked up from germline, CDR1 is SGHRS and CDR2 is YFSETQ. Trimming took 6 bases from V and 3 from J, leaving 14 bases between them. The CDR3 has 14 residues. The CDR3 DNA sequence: TGCGCCAGCATGATGGGCGAGGTGACAGATACGCAGTATTTT. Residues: CASMMGEVTDTQYF.

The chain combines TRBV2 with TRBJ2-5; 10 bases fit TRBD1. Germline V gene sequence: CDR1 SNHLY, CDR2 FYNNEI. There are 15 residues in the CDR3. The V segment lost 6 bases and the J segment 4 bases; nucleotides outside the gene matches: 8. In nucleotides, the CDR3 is TGTGCCAGCAGGGGACAGGGGAAATTGAGAGAGACCCAGTACTTC. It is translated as CASRGQGKLRETQYF.

The CDR3 sequence is CASNRGALYNEQFF. Written as DNA, the CDR3 is TGTGCCAGCAACCGGGGGGCCCTGTACAATGAGCAGTTCTTC. J is TRBJ2-1 and V is TRBV9, with TRBD2 as a possible D gene (7 bases). Trimming took 6 bases from V and 4 from J, leaving 14 bases between them. Per germline, CDR1 SGDLS and CDR2 YYNGEE. There are 14 residues in the CDR3.

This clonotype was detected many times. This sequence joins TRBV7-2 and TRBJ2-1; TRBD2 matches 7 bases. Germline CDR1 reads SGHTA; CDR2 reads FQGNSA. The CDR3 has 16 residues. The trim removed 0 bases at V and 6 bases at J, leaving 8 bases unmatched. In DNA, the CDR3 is TGTGCCAGCAGCTTAGCTTCAGGGCTAGCGGCCAATGAGCAGTTCTTC. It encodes CASSLASGLAANEQFF. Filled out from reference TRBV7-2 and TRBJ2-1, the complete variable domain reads GAGVSQSPSNKVTEKGKDVELRCDPISGHTALYWYRQSLGQGLEFLIYFQGNSAPDKSGLPSDRFSAERTGGSVSTLTIQRTQQEDSAVYLCASSLASGLAANEQFFGPGTRLTVL.